This T cell receptor (beta chain) comes out of a study of blood T cell repertoires in COVID-19. On the study more broadly: The United States, Italy and Spain supplied acute and convalescent COVID-19 samples.

Notes on this clone: This CDR3 is also generated by other DNA sequences in the sample.

Study processing details: Amplified reference gene primers provided the basis for estimating nucleated cell counts. Sequencing used immunoSEQ multiplex PCR; TCRdb keeps in-frame clones, though not all of them. V, J and clone size reflect that table, while D and trimming were determined from the DNA. The table shows under 300,000 clones, with about 84% occurring only once. The receptor's source is a man older than 75 with acute or convalescent COVID-19. The specimen was peripheral blood.

CDR3 in DNA: TGTGCCAGCAGCCAAGATGGAGGCGCTCAGCCCCAGCATTTT. This codes for CASSQDGGAQPQHF. This chain connects TRBV4-2 to TRBJ1-5; D ambiguous. Trimming left V 0 bases short and J 6 bases short, with 9 bases between. Germline CDR1 is LGHNA and CDR2 is YNFKEQ. This CDR3 has 14 amino acids.